The clone carrying this T cell receptor beta chain has at least ten counts. These data come from a study of T cells in Graves' hyperthyroidism and ophthalmopathy. At the level of the study: Staff took peripheral blood when the initial diagnosis was made, before any treatment began.

Researchers took RNA transcripts and amplified the TCR beta CDR3 regions from them. First-round RT-PCR with HTBI primers amplified the TCR CDR3 region. TCRdb re-called the multiplex PCR reads with MiXCR, one entry per CDR3 protein. The table lists about 480,000 distinct CDR3 sequences, roughly a quarter of them singletons, with around 11% in the top ten. Diagnoses used clinical symptoms, serum thyroxine and TRAb, thyroid ultrasound and orbital computed tomography. V gave up 3 bases and J gave up 4 bases, with 13 bases separating them. CDR3 length equals 14 residues. Germline V gene lookup returns CDR1 MNHNS and CDR2 SASEGT.

The sequenced sample was blood. The chain combines TRBV6-1 with TRBJ2-7, with D possibly matching TRBD1 (6 bases). The sequence derives from a woman aged 30 to 39 with Graves' ophthalmopathy. CDR3 nucleotide sequence: TGTGCCAGCAGTGACGGACAGTTAAGTTACGAGCAGTACTTC. Its translation is CASSDGQLSYEQYF.